This T cell receptor (beta chain) came from a study of blood T cell repertoires in COVID-19. This CDR3 spans 16 amino acids. The V end lost 0 bases, the J end lost 3 bases, and 17 bases lay between the germline ends. Looked up from germline, CDR1 is GTSNPN and CDR2 is SVGIG (reference sequence). The protocol was immunoSEQ multiplex PCR, while the TCRdb copy is restricted to in-frame clones and leaves out a portion. This sample carries more than 100,000 clones, about four fifths of them seen once, and the ten largest clones take roughly 15%. This clone occurred a few times. Sequenced: peripheral blood. The TCR sequence derives from a woman between 50 and 59 years old with acute or convalescent COVID-19. The chain links TRBV30 to TRBJ1-1; D is possibly TRBD1 (5 bases). The CDR3 spells CAWSVRVRGGYTEAFF. In nucleotides, the CDR3 is TGTGCCTGGAGTGTTCGGGTACGGGGGGGTTACACTGAAGCTTTCTTT.